This T cell receptor beta chain was obtained from a study of blood T cell repertoires in COVID-19. Study summary: Nucleic acid was either cDNA or gDNA, and it came from T cells, B-cell-depleted T cells, or PBMCs.

Original handling: Nucleated cell number was recorded as an estimate derived from reference gene primer amplification. Only in-frame clones appear in the TCRdb table, and some are missing; sequencing was by immunoSEQ multiplex PCR. For V, J and clone size, that table is used; D and trimming come from the DNA. Of more than 200,000 clones listed, roughly 80% were seen once; the top ten hold roughly 4%. Deletions cut 4 bases from V and 3 bases from J, with 17 bases between. Germline CDR1 is SNHLY and CDR2 is FYNNEI. CDR3 length equals 16 residues. The chain joins TRBV2 to TRBJ2-3; a weak D match, TRBD1 (6 bases). Sequenced: peripheral blood. The origin of this receptor is a man aged 55 to 70 with acute or convalescent COVID-19. This chain's CDR3 is CASSASGTQNTDTQYF. CDR3 nucleotides: TGTGCCAGCAGTGCTTCCGGGACACAAAATACAGATACGCAGTATTTT.